One sample yielded the 3 T cell receptor beta chains listed below, sequenced in a study of early T cells in non-severe SARS-CoV-2 infection. Via MiXCR, TCRdb re-called the 5' RACE reads, giving one row per CDR3 protein. The repertoire has some 57,000 distinct CDR3 sequences, around 9.3% of them found once; the top ten carry more than 3%. Material: whole blood, obtained at baseline. Receptors were obtained from an adult who was a healthcare worker with PCR-confirmed SARS-CoV-2 infection or an uninfected control (not recorded which).

This clonotype turned up a few times. This chain uses TRBV19 with TRBJ2-3, with 10 bases lining up with TRBD1. This CDR3 has 15 amino acids. Germline V gene data show CDR1 as LNHDA and CDR2 as SQIVND (reference sequence). V was clipped by 7 bases and J by 3 bases; unmatched bases: 7. The CDR3 region has the DNA TGTGCCAGTAACAACCGGGACAGGGGAACAGATACGCAGTATTTT. Translation: CASNNRDRGTDTQYF.

The rearrangement links TRBV12-3 or TRBV12-4 to TRBJ2-1; perhaps D is TRBD1 or TRBD2 (5 bases each). The V end was cut by 5 bases, the J end by 3 bases, with 26 bases between. The CDR3 is 19 amino acids. The CDR3 DNA sequence: TGTGCCAGCAGTCCTAATAGGGGAAGGATCGGGATACACTACAATGAGCAGTTCTTC. It codes for CASSPNRGRIGIHYNEQFF.

V usage is TRBV5-1 and J usage is TRBJ2-7; D remains ambiguous. Per germline, CDR1 SGHRS and CDR2 YFSETQ. Trimming shortened V by 1 base and J by 0 bases, and 11 bases separated the two germline ends. This CDR3 is 15 amino acids long. This CDR3 reads CASSLNSGHSYEQYF. Written as DNA, the CDR3 is TGCGCCAGCAGCTTGAACTCTGGGCACTCCTACGAGCAGTACTTC.